The clone carrying this TCR beta chain was recorded at least ten times. Antigen: not known. These data belong to a study of T cells in Graves' hyperthyroidism and ophthalmopathy. Regarding the study as a whole: The blood repertoire included most of the expanded thyroid clonotypes above 0.001.

The J segment lost 3 bases and the V segment lost 8 bases, leaving 7 bases of the junction unmatched. CDR3 length: 14 residues. Amplified TCR beta CDR3 regions came from RNA transcripts. The HTBI set primed first-round TCR CDR3 RT-PCR. Using its own MiXCR run on the multiplex PCR reads, TCRdb lists one record per CDR3 protein. The data hold a few hundred thousand distinct CDR3 sequences, with about 18% observed a single time. In making diagnoses, clinical symptoms, serum thyroxine and TRAb, thyroid ultrasound and orbital computed tomography were all used. The chain has TRBV12-3 or TRBV12-4 and TRBJ1-1; 9 bases line up with TRBD1. Sequenced sample: blood. The TCR was taken from a young woman with Graves' hyperthyroidism. The CDR3 DNA reads as TGTGCCAGCGTCAGGACAGGGGTTGACACTGAAGCTTTCTTT. Protein sequence: CASVRTGVDTEAFF.